The 23 T cell receptor beta chains reported below all come from one sample, sequenced in a study of T-cell reconstitution after alpha-beta-depleted transplantation in children. For TCRbeta, the library was prepared with unique molecular identifiers. Using its own MiXCR run on the PCR reads, TCRdb lists one record per CDR3 protein. Among roughly 100,000 distinct CDR3 sequences listed, about 8% were seen once. Material: PBMCs from the stem cell graft donor, obtained from the stem cell graft. The receptors stem from a human donor who donated a stem cell graft to a child with congenital amegakaryocytic thrombocytopenia.

This chain connects TRBV3-1 to TRBJ2-2; D remains unclear. CDR1 is LGHDT and CDR2 is YNNKEL in the germline V gene (reference sequence). V lost 0 bases to trimming and J lost 7 bases, with 6 bases between them. The CDR3 length is 13 residues. The CDR3 coding sequence is TGTGCCAGCAGCCAAGATTTTGGCGGGGAGCTGTTTTTT. Protein: CASSQDFGGELFF.

This clonotype occurred many times. The genes are TRBV29-1 and TRBJ1-1, with D perhaps matching TRBD1 (6 bases). Germline V gene data show CDR1 as SQVTM and CDR2 as ANQGSEA. V lost 7 bases to trimming and J lost 0 bases, with 9 bases between them. The CDR3 runs to 12 residues. As DNA, the CDR3 is TGCAGCGCGGACAGAATGAACACTGAAGCTTTCTTT. Protein sequence: CSADRMNTEAFF.

This clonotype was seen ten or more times. The chain is built from TRBV7-6 and TRBJ1-6; D is ambiguous. Trimming pared 5 bases from V and 5 bases from J, leaving 10 bases between. This CDR3 contains 14 residues. CDR1 is SGHVS and CDR2 is FNYEAQ in the germline V gene. CDR3 residues: CASSRRGNNSPLHF. In DNA, the CDR3 is TGTGCCAGCAGCCGGAGAGGGAATAATTCACCCCTCCACTTT. Drawing the rest from reference TRBV7-6 and TRBJ1-6, the complete variable domain is GAGVSQSPRYKVTKRGQDVALRCDPISGHVSLYWYRQALGQGPEFLTYFNYEAQQDKSGLPNDRFSAERPEGSISTLTIQRTEQRDSAMYRCASSRRGNNSPLHFGNGTRLTVT.

In this sample, this clonotype turned up many times. The chain carries TRBV12-3 or TRBV12-4 and TRBJ2-7; the D gene could be TRBD1 or TRBD2 (5 bases each). The V and J ends lost 6 bases and 2 bases respectively, with 14 bases between them. This CDR3 has 14 amino acids. CDR3 residues: CASSDMRGAYEQYF. The CDR3 DNA sequence: TGTGCCAGCAGCGACATGAGAGGGGCCTACGAGCAGTACTTC.

This clonotype appeared many times. The CDR3 sequence: CASSFEGAEQYF. The DNA for the CDR3 is TGTGCCAGCAGTTTTGAGGGGGCCGAGCAGTACTTC. V gene TRBV28 combines with J gene TRBJ2-7, with TRBD1 matching over 7 bases. V trimming: 3 bases; J trimming: 6 bases; junction bases outside the gene matches: 2. CDR3 size: 12 residues. From germline, CDR1 is MDHEN and CDR2 SYDVKM.

The CDR3 DNA sequence: TGTGCCAGCAGTCCCGCGAGGGGGTCCCGGAGCTCCTACGAGCAGTACTTC. This sequence encodes CASSPARGSRSSYEQYF. V usage is TRBV6-5 and J usage is TRBJ2-7, with a possible D match to TRBD1 (6 bases). The CDR3 is 17 amino acids. V was cut by 5 bases and J by 0 bases, with 20 bases left in between. CDR1 MNHEY and CDR2 SVGAGI come from the germline V gene.

The CDR3 sequence: CASSPVAGGSYNEQFF. CDR3 bases: TGTGCCAGCAGCCCTGTGGCGGGAGGTTCCTACAATGAGCAGTTCTTC. The chain couples TRBV7-6 to TRBJ2-1; 8 nucleotides line up with TRBD2. CDR3 length: 16 residues. The germline V gene encodes CDR1 SGHVS and CDR2 FNYEAQ. Unmatched junction bases numbered 7, after V lost 5 bases and J lost 1 base.

This clonotype was observed many times. The chain combines TRBV12-3 or TRBV12-4 with TRBJ2-7, with TRBD1 matching 8 bases. Unmatched junction bases numbered 7, after V lost 6 bases and J lost 6 bases. This CDR3 spans 13 amino acids. The CDR3 DNA is TGTGCCAGCAGAAACAGGGGGGTTTCCGAGCAGTACTTC. This translates into CASRNRGVSEQYF.

This clonotype was seen repeatedly, ten times or more. This sequence joins TRBV5-6 and TRBJ2-2, with 8 bases aligning to TRBD2. The CDR3 has 15 amino acids. Germline V lookup: CDR1 SGHDT, CDR2 YYEEEE. V trimming: 3 bases; J trimming: 4 bases; junction bases outside the gene matches: 5. The CDR3 reads CASSWGGGPTGELFF. Here the CDR3 DNA reads TGTGCCAGCAGCTGGGGCGGGGGGCCCACCGGGGAGCTGTTTTTT.

There are many counts of this clonotype. This chain links TRBV6-6 with TRBJ2-2; D is possibly TRBD1 (6 bases). The CDR3 runs to 12 residues. CDR1 MNHNY and CDR2 SVGAGI come from the germline V gene (reference sequence). Trimming cost V 6 bases and J 6 bases, with 8 bases left between them. Here the CDR3 DNA reads TGTGCCAGCAGCCGGACAGCCGGGGAGCTGTTTTTT. This gives the protein CASSRTAGELFF.

In this sample, this clonotype turned up many times. The V call is TRBV15, the J call TRBJ2-2; D is uncertain. This CDR3 contains 15 residues. CDR1 is LNHNV and CDR2 is YYDKDF in the germline V gene (reference sequence). Trimming shortened V by 3 bases and J by 0 bases, and 8 bases separated the two germline ends. The CDR3 nucleotides read TGTGCCACCAGCAGTTACACCTCGAACACCGGGGAGCTGTTTTTT. Translating gives CATSSYTSNTGELFF.

In its sample, this clonotype was seen many times. This chain links TRBV7-2 with TRBJ1-6; D is ambiguous. Trimming cost V 7 bases and J 5 bases, with 12 bases left between them. Germline assignment: CDR1 SGHTA and CDR2 FQGNSA. This CDR3 is 14 amino acids long. The CDR3 sequence: CASTLTMDNSPLHF. In DNA, the CDR3 is TGTGCCAGCACCCTGACAATGGATAATTCACCCCTCCACTTT.

This clonotype was seen a handful of times. The chain uses TRBV7-2 and TRBJ2-1, with D hard to call. The CDR3 runs to 13 residues. Germline CDR1 reads SGHTA; CDR2 reads FQGNSA. Trimming removed 4 bases at V and 6 bases at J, with 10 bases between. CDR3 residues: CASSSLGFNEQFF. Here the CDR3 DNA reads TGTGCCAGCAGCTCCCTGGGGTTCAATGAGCAGTTCTTC.

This clonotype was observed at least ten times. The rearrangement joins TRBV28 to TRBJ2-6; unclear D gene. Germline V gene sequence: CDR1 MDHEN, CDR2 SYDVKM. The CDR3 runs 13 residues. With 5 bases removed from V and 3 bases from J, the gap between germline ends came to 5 bases. Here the CDR3 DNA reads TGTGCCAGCAGTCCCGTTGGGGCCAACGTCCTGACTTTC. Translated, it gives CASSPVGANVLTF.

This clonotype was seen at least ten times. This rearrangement joins TRBV20-1 to TRBJ1-5; 9 nucleotides align to TRBD1. With 3 bases clipped from V and 7 bases from J, the junction kept 7 bases outside the gene matches. The CDR3 sequence is 14 residues long. CDR1 DFQATT and CDR2 SNEGSKA come from the germline V gene (reference sequence). CDR3 DNA: TGCAGTGCTAGCCCTGGGACAGGGCGACAGCCCCAGCATTTT. This gives the protein CSASPGTGRQPQHF.

Concerning this clonotype itself: A much bigger clone sits one base away, suggesting this may be a read error. The V and J genes are TRBV9 and TRBJ2-6; a possible D gene is TRBD1 (7 bases). CDR1 SGDLS and CDR2 YYNGEE come from the germline V gene. The CDR3 totals 15 residues. The CDR3 coding sequence is TGTGCCGGAGGGACAAGGGGGCCTGGGGCCGACGTCCTGACTTTC. Its translation: CAGGTRGPGADVLTF.

This clonotype was seen only a few times. The V gene is TRBV20-1, the J gene TRBJ2-1; D assignment may be TRBD1 or TRBD2 (6 bases each). CDR1 and CDR2 (germline): DFQATT, SNEGSKA (reference sequence). V lost 4 bases and J 0 bases, leaving 25 bases between the germline ends. This CDR3 spans 19 amino acids. The CDR3 nucleotides read TGCAGTGCTAAGGGGGGAGCTAGCGAGGGCGCGAACTCCTACAATGAGCAGTTCTTC. Translated: CSAKGGASEGANSYNEQFF.

Many counts were recorded for this clonotype. This chain joins TRBV2 and TRBJ2-5, with D possibly TRBD2 on 5 matching bases. There are 13 residues in the CDR3. Germline CDR1 SNHLY, CDR2 FYNNEI. Trimming left V 7 bases short and J 3 bases short, with 12 bases between. The CDR3 is CASMRGLKETQYF. The CDR3 coding sequence is TGTGCCAGCATGCGCGGGCTGAAAGAGACCCAGTACTTC.

The rearrangement links TRBV3-1 to TRBJ2-7, with 11 bases lining up with TRBD1. Trimming at V came to 4 bases and at J to 9 bases, leaving 8 bases not matched to a gene. The CDR3 is made up of 14 amino acids. Germline CDR1 and CDR2: LGHDT and YNNKEL (reference sequence). Written as DNA, the CDR3 is TGTGCCAGCAGCCCGGCGGACAGGGGGCGCGGGCAGTACTTC. This translates into CASSPADRGRGQYF.

This clonotype was recorded a few times. The chain uses TRBV5-1 and TRBJ1-1; TRBD1 agrees at 10 bases. Germline CDR1 reads SGHRS; CDR2 reads YFSETQ. The ends lost 4 bases at V and 4 bases at J; junction bases unmatched: 10. The CDR3 covers 16 residues. In DNA form, the CDR3 reads TGCGCCAGCAGCGTGGACAGGGGGATGGCACGCACTGAAGCTTTCTTT. This codes for CASSVDRGMARTEAFF.

This clonotype was recorded at least ten times. The chain carries TRBV3-1 and TRBJ2-2; D is perhaps TRBD2 (6 bases). Per the germline V gene, CDR1 is LGHDT and CDR2 is YNNKEL (reference sequence). The CDR3 is made up of 16 amino acids. The V end lost 0 bases, the J end lost 2 bases, and 10 bases lay between the germline ends. The CDR3 region has the DNA TGTGCCAGCAGCCAAGAAGGAGGGGCCAACACCGGGGAGCTGTTTTTT. It yields the protein CASSQEGGANTGELFF.

Many counts were recorded for this clonotype. The V call is TRBV27, the J call TRBJ1-5, with D maybe TRBD1 (6 bases). The CDR3 totals 13 residues. Germline V lookup: CDR1 MNHEY, CDR2 SMNVEV (reference sequence). CDR3 loop: CATSRGVDQPQHF. The DNA of the CDR3 is TGTGCTACAAGCAGGGGAGTCGATCAGCCCCAGCATTTT.

V is TRBV14 and J is TRBJ1-2; unclear D gene. There are 15 residues in the CDR3. Per the germline V gene, CDR1 is SGHDN and CDR2 is FVKESK. V shed 1 base and J shed 8 bases, with 17 bases lying between them. The CDR3, as DNA: TGTGCCAGCAGCCAAGCCTTCTCTGGAGTTGAAGGCTACACCTTC. Amino acid sequence: CASSQAFSGVEGYTF.